Shown below are 6 T cell receptor beta chains from a single sample sequenced in a study of beta chain features in type 1 diabetes (dated by TCRdb to 2017 to 2018). Library preparation was by the immunoSEQ multiplex PCR assay. All of the isolated RNA was reverse transcribed with the High Capacity cDNA Reverse Transcription Kit, so expressed TCRB transcripts were sequenced. Held by TCRdb, this immuneACCESS table contains in-frame sequences only and omits some clones. Under half of the omission traces to an unresolved V gene where checked; the cause of the rest is unknown. A total of 300,000 to 450,000 clones appear in this sample, 10% to 15% of them only once. The ten largest clones represent under 0.02% of the sample. Input material: naive CD4+ T cells from blood. The sample's cell subset or site label is to be understood as: true naive CD4+ T cells. Source of these receptors: a man aged 18 to 29 in good health.

The CDR3, as DNA: TGTGCCAGCAGAGGACAGGGGGGCCATGAGCAGTTCTTC. As protein: CASRGQGGHEQFF. This chain uses TRBV4-2 with TRBJ2-1, with 10 nucleotides matching TRBD1. CDR1 and CDR2 from the germline V gene are LGHNA and YNFKEQ. The CDR3 has 13 amino acids. V lost 6 bases and J lost 8; bases outside the gene matches: 4.

This clone was counted between two and nine times. The rearrangement links TRBV7-3 to TRBJ2-5; D is possibly TRBD1 (5 bases). V lost 2 bases and J 1 base, leaving 11 bases between the germline ends. The CDR3 consists of 15 residues. Germline V gene sequence: CDR1 SGHTA, CDR2 FQGTGA. The CDR3 here is CASSLLGRPQETQYF. The CDR3 DNA sequence: TGTGCCAGCAGCTTACTGGGGCGGCCCCAAGAGACCCAGTACTTC.

This clone has more than one count but fewer than ten. The chain couples TRBV4-3 to TRBJ2-1; a weak D match, TRBD2 (6 bases). CDR3 length: 17 amino acids. The germline V gene has CDR1 LGHNA and CDR2 YSLEER. Trimming removed 3 bases at V and 0 bases at J, with 15 bases between. CDR3 sequence: CASSQATSLYSYNEQFF. In nucleotides, the CDR3 is TGCGCCAGCAGCCAGGCTACTAGCCTCTACTCCTACAATGAGCAGTTCTTC.

The chain carries TRBV9 and TRBJ1-1; TRBD1 is a possible D gene (5 bases). The CDR3 is 13 residues long. Trimming removed 0 bases from V and 9 bases from J, with 12 bases in between. Germline V gene lookup returns CDR1 SGDLS and CDR2 YYNGEE. In nucleotides, the CDR3 is TGTGCCAGCAGCGTAGTGGAGACAGCCCAAGCTTTCTTT. Translating gives CASSVVETAQAFF.

This clone was counted once. The chain links TRBV6-6 to TRBJ1-1; the match to TRBD1 covers 10 bases. The CDR3 runs to 15 residues. V dropped 6 bases and J dropped 3; count of bases not matched to a gene: 7. Looked up from germline, CDR1 is MNHNY and CDR2 is SVGAGI (reference sequence). As DNA, the CDR3 is TGTGCCAGCAGCCCCGGGACAGGGGCTGACACTGAAGCTTTCTTT. Protein: CASSPGTGADTEAFF.

This clone has only a few counts. This chain uses TRBV28 with TRBJ2-3, with D possibly TRBD2 on 5 matching bases. The ends were cut back, 3 bases at V and 6 bases at J, with 19 bases in the middle. The CDR3 contains 16 residues. The germline V gene has CDR1 MDHEN and CDR2 SYDVKM. The CDR3 spells CASSFYGNRAVDTQYF. CDR3 DNA: TGTGCCAGCAGTTTTTACGGGAACCGGGCTGTTGATACGCAGTATTTT.